The next 9 T cell receptor beta chains were all read from a single sample in a study of T cell responses to AZD1222 COVID-19 vaccine. Sequencing used immunoSEQ multiplex PCR; TCRdb keeps in-frame clones, though not all of them. The data contain 180,000 or so clones, 90% to 95% of them singletons. The sample in question was peripheral blood, obtained 28 days after the second AZD1222 dose. All receptors derive from an adult who received the AZD1222 COVID-19 vaccine.

The chain carries TRBV11-3 and TRBJ2-2, with D tentatively TRBD1 (6 bases). This CDR3 is built from 15 residues. The germline gives CDR1 SGHNT, CDR2 YENEEA. V lost 4 bases to trimming and J lost 0 bases, with 9 bases between them. CDR3 bases: TGTGCCAGCAGCTCGGGACATGCGAACACCGGGGAGCTGTTTTTT. Its translation is CASSSGHANTGELFF. The variable domain in full, with the rest retrieved from reference TRBV11-3 and TRBJ2-2, is EAGVVQSPRYKIIEKKQPVAFWCNPISGHNTLYWYLQNLGQGPELLIRYENEEAVDDSQLPKDRFSAERLKGVDSTLKIQPAELGDSAVYLCASSSGHANTGELFFGEGSRLTVL.

V is TRBV24-1 and J is TRBJ2-5; D unclear. Germline CDR1 reads KGHDR; CDR2 reads SFDVKD. The CDR3 is made up of 11 amino acids. V lost 3 bases, J lost 7 bases, and 5 bases lay in between. The CDR3 nucleotides are TGTGCCACCAGTGATAGGGTGACCCAGTACTTC. Amino acids: CATSDRVTQYF.

This clone was counted between two and nine times. The J gene is TRBJ2-7, the V gene TRBV6-4, with D perhaps matching TRBD2 (7 bases). Trimming took off 3 bases at V and 6 bases at J, with 15 bases between the two ends. The CDR3 sequence is 14 residues long. Germline assignment: CDR1 MRHNA and CDR2 SNTAGT. The CDR3, as DNA: TGTGCCAGCAGTGAGTCTGGGGGGGCGAGCGAGCAGTACTTC. Amino acid sequence: CASSESGGASEQYF.

This chain joins TRBV7-3 and TRBJ2-1; tentative D call: TRBD2 (5 bases). Trimming cost V 4 bases and J 9 bases, with 19 bases left between them. The CDR3 runs to 15 residues. CDR1 is SGHTA and CDR2 is FQGTGA in the germline V gene. The CDR3 nucleotides read TGTGCCAGCAGCTCGGAGCATCTAGGACTCGCTGAGCAGTTCTTC. It codes for CASSSEHLGLAEQFF.

The V and J genes are TRBV6-1 and TRBJ1-1; 7 bases are shared with TRBD1. CDR1 and CDR2 (germline): MNHNS, SASEGT. The CDR3 length is 14 residues. J gave up 5 bases and V 5 bases, and 8 bases lay outside the gene matches. The CDR3 coding sequence is TGTGCCAGCAGTTCCGGCCCAGGGGGGACTGAAGCTTTCTTT. Its protein is CASSSGPGGTEAFF.

This chain links TRBV2 with TRBJ2-7, with 7 bases lining up with TRBD1. The V and J ends lost 6 bases and 6 bases, in that order; junction bases with no gene match: 5. Germline assignment: CDR1 SNHLY and CDR2 FYNNEI. CDR3 length: 12 amino acids. The CDR3 loop reads CASRETGIEQYF. DNA of the CDR3: TGTGCCAGCAGGGAGACAGGGATCGAGCAGTACTTC.

The chain links TRBV6-5 to TRBJ1-4, with D hard to call. V was trimmed by 6 bases and J by 5 bases, leaving 13 bases between them. CDR3 size: 14 residues. Per the germline V gene, CDR1 is MNHEY and CDR2 is SVGAGI. Here the CDR3 reads CASRPGNHNEKLFF. The DNA of the CDR3 is TGTGCCAGCAGGCCGGGGAACCACAATGAAAAACTGTTTTTT.

The J gene is TRBJ1-1, the V gene TRBV7-8; D is ambiguous. The V end lost 1 base, the J end lost 5 bases, and 17 bases lay between the germline ends. CDR1 and CDR2 (germline): SGHVS, FQNEAQ. The CDR3 runs 16 residues. CDR3 region: CASSLVPGFHRTEAFF. In nucleotides, the CDR3 is TGTGCCAGCAGCTTAGTCCCCGGGTTTCATCGGACTGAAGCTTTCTTT. The full variable domain, completed using reference TRBV7-8 and TRBJ1-1, is GAGVSQSPRYKVAKRGQDVALRCDPISGHVSLFWYQQALGQGPEFLTYFQNEAQLDKSGLPSDRFFAERPEGSVSTLKIQRTQQEDSAVYLCASSLVPGFHRTEAFFGQGTRLTVV.

The chain recombines TRBV10-2 with TRBJ2-1; TRBD2 matches at 8 bases. The germline gives CDR1 WSHSY, CDR2 SAAADI. V was pared by 7 bases and J by 0 bases, with 5 bases of the junction left unmatched. This CDR3 has 15 amino acids. The CDR3 nucleotides read TGCGCCAGCACTGACGGGGGGGGCTCCTACAATGAGCAGTTCTTC. The encoded protein is CASTDGGGSYNEQFF.